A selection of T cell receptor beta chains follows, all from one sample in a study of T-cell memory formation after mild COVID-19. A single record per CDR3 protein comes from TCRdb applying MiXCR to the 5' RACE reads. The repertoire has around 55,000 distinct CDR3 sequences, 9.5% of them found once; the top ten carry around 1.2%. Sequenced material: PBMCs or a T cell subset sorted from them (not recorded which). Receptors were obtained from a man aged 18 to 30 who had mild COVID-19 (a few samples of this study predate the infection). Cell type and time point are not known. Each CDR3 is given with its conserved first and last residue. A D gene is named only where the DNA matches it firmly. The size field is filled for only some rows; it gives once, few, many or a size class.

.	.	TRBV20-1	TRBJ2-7	CSARDPRGAARAGGSYEQYF	TGCAGTGCTAGAGACCCGAGGGGAGCCGCGCGAGCCGGCGGCTCCTACGAGCAGTACTTC
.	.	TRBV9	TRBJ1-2	CASSVAEAGWNGYTF	TGTGCCAGCAGCGTAGCAGAAGCAGGCTGGAATGGCTACACCTTC
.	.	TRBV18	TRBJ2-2	CASSPGRDGELFF	TGTGCCAGCTCACCAGGCCGGGACGGGGAGCTGTTTTTT
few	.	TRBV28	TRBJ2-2	CASSPHKNTGELFF	TGTGCCAGCAGCCCTCATAAGAACACCGGGGAGCTGTTTTTT
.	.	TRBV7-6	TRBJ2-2	CASSLGVGSGELFF	TGTGCCAGCAGCTTAGGAGTCGGGAGCGGGGAGCTGTTTTTT
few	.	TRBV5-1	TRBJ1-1	CASSLEGQGRTEAFF	TGCGCCAGCAGCTTGGAGGGGCAGGGGAGAACTGAAGCTTTCTTT
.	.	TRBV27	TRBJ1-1	CASSLFRGTEAFF	TGTGCCAGCAGTTTATTTAGGGGAACTGAAGCTTTCTTT
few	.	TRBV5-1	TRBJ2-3	CASSFGGGPTDTQYF	TGCGCCAGCAGCTTTGGTGGGGGACCTACAGATACGCAGTATTTT
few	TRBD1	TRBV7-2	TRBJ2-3	CASGTGVTDTQYF	TGTGCCAGCGGGACAGGGGTCACAGATACGCAGTATTTT
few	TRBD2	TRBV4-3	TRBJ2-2	CASSPWTSGANTGELFF	TGCGCCAGCAGCCCCTGGACTAGCGGGGCAAACACCGGGGAGCTGTTTTTT
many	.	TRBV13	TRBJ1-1	CASSLAGNTEAFF	TGTGCCAGCAGCTTAGCCGGAAACACTGAAGCTTTCTTT
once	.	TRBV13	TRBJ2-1	CASSALGNEQFF	TGTGCCAGCAGCGCATTGGGAAATGAGCAGTTCTTC
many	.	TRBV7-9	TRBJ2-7	CASRREPAYEQYF	TGTGCCAGCAGACGGGAACCTGCCTACGAGCAGTACTTC
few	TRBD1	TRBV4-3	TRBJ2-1	CASSPGQGVVNEQFF	TGCGCCAGCAGCCCCGGACAGGGGGTTGTCAATGAGCAGTTCTTC
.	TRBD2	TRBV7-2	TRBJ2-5	CASSFLAGQETQYF	TGTGCCAGCAGCTTCCTAGCGGGGCAAGAGACCCAGTACTTC
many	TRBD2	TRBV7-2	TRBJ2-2	CATKTGLAGTGELFF	TGTGCCACCAAGACGGGACTAGCGGGAACCGGGGAGCTGTTTTTT
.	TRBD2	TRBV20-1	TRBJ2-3	CSAFSGDGTDTQYF	TGCAGTGCTTTTAGCGGGGATGGCACAGATACGCAGTATTTT
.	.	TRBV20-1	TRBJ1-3	CSAPLSGNTIYF	TGCAGTGCTCCGCTGTCCGGAAACACCATATATTTT
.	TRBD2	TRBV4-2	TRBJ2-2	CASSQGLAGTTGELFF	TGTGCCAGCAGCCAAGGACTAGCGGGAACTACCGGGGAGCTGTTTTTT
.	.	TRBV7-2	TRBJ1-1	CASSLARLTEAFF	TGTGCCAGCAGCTTAGCCAGGCTCACTGAAGCTTTCTTT
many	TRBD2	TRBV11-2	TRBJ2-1	CASSLASGGVEQFF	TGTGCCAGCAGCTTGGCTAGCGGGGGGGTCGAGCAGTTCTTC
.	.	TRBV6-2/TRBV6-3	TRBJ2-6	CASKPSGANVLTF	TGTGCCAGCAAACCCTCTGGGGCCAACGTCCTGACTTTC
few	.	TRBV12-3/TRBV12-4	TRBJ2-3	CASNSADTQYF	TGTGCCAGCAACTCCGCAGATACGCAGTATTTT
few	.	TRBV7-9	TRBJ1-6	CASSLGNSPLHF	TGTGCCAGCAGCTTAGGGAACTCACCCCTCCACTTT
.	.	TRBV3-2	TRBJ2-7	CASSQGLAGGSSYEQYF	TGTGCCAGCAGCCAAGGACTAGCGGGGGGCAGCTCCTACGAGCAGTACTTC
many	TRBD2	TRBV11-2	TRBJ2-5	CASSPRAGQETQYF	TGTGCCAGCAGCCCCCGAGCGGGGCAAGAGACCCAGTACTTC
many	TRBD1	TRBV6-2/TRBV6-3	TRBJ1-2	CASSRPDRARGGYTF	TGTGCCAGCAGCCGTCCGGACAGGGCCAGAGGTGGCTACACCTTC
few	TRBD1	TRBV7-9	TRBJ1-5	CASSLGSLTGVDQPQHF	TGTGCCAGCAGCTTAGGGTCCCTGACAGGGGTGGATCAGCCCCAGCATTTT
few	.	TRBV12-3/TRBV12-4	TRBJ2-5	CASRHTIRGETQYF	TGTGCCAGCAGACACACTATACGAGGGGAGACCCAGTACTTC
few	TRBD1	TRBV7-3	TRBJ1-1	CASSVQGAADTEAFF	TGTGCCAGCAGCGTACAGGGGGCTGCGGACACTGAAGCTTTCTTT
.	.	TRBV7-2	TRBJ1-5	CASSLFQGNQPQHF	TGTGCCAGCAGCTTATTCCAGGGCAATCAGCCCCAGCATTTT
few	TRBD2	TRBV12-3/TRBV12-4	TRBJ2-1	CASSSLAGGSGFF	TGTGCCAGCAGTTCACTAGCGGGGGGCTCCGGGTTCTTC
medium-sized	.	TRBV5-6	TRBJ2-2	CASSLNTGELFF	TGTGCCAGCAGCTTAAACACCGGGGAGCTGTTTTTT
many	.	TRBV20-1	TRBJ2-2	CSATSEQANTGELFF	TGCAGTGCTACTAGCGAACAGGCGAACACCGGGGAGCTGTTTTTT
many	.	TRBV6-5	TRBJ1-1	CASRRQLNTEAFF	TGTGCCAGCAGACGACAGTTAAACACTGAAGCTTTCTTT
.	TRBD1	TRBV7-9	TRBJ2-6	CAILSRSGTGAMKGANVLTF	TGTGCCATTCTCTCGCGTTCCGGGACAGGGGCGATGAAGGGGGCCAACGTCCTGACTTTC
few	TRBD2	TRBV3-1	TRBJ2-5	CASSQDPLAGGQETQYF	TGTGCCAGCAGCCAAGATCCCCTAGCGGGGGGGCAGGAGACCCAGTACTTC
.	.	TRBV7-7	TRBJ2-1	CASSLGGTGREQFF	TGTGCCAGCAGCTTAGGGGGGACGGGGCGGGAGCAGTTCTTC
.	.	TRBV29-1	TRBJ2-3	CSVAMGGHSTTSTDTQYF	TGCAGCGTTGCGATGGGTGGACACTCCACAACGAGCACAGATACGCAGTATTTT
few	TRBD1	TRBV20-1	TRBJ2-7	CSARPTEGAGYEQYF	TGCAGTGCTAGGCCTACCGAGGGGGCAGGATACGAGCAGTACTTC
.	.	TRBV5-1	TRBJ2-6	CASSLVPRAASPGANVLTF	TGCGCCAGCAGCTTGGTCCCAAGGGCGGCCAGCCCTGGGGCCAACGTCCTGACTTTC
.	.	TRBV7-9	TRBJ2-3	CASSSGRQSNTQYF	TGTGCCAGCAGCTCAGGAAGGCAGAGTAATACGCAGTATTTT
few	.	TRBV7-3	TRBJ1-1	CASSFSPRDTEAFF	TGTGCCAGCAGCTTCTCCCCCAGGGACACTGAAGCTTTCTTT
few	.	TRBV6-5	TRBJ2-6	CASSYSQGANVLTF	TGTGCCAGCAGTTACTCCCAGGGGGCCAACGTCCTGACTTTC
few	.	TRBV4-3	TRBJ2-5	CASSQEAYRRETQYF	TGCGCCAGCAGCCAAGAGGCCTACCGACGAGAGACCCAGTACTTC
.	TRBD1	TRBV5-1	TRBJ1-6	CASSSTGGEEALHF	TGCGCCAGCAGTTCGACAGGGGGGGAAGAAGCCCTCCACTTT